One sample yielded the 22 T cell receptor beta chains listed below, sequenced in a study of beta chain features in type 1 diabetes. Regarding the study as a whole: When Type 1 diabetes patients were examined, their TCRB CDR3s proved moderately but significantly shorter in all four CD4+ subsets.

All of the isolated RNA was reverse transcribed, so expressed TCRB transcripts were sequenced. Here immunoSEQ multiplex PCR was the method, and the copy in TCRdb shows in-frame clones only, minus some. This table has hundreds of thousands of clones, approximately 10% appearing once. Their target antigens are unknown. The sequencing sample was made of naive CD4+ T cells from blood. The receptors were sampled from a man aged 25 to 45 with type 1 diabetes.

In its sample, this clone was seen a few times. This chain links TRBV30 with TRBJ1-1; 7 nucleotides align to TRBD1. The germline V gene has CDR1 GTSNPN and CDR2 SVGIG (reference sequence). V was clipped by 3 bases and J by 7 bases; unmatched bases: 11. The CDR3 covers 14 residues. The DNA of the CDR3 is TGTGCCTGGAGGGACAGGCCTCGACAAAATGAAGCTTTCTTT. It is translated as CAWRDRPRQNEAFF.

This clone was observed a few times. The chain uses TRBV28 and TRBJ2-5; 7 bases match TRBD1. The germline V gene has CDR1 MDHEN and CDR2 SYDVKM. The ends lost 6 bases at V and 3 bases at J; junction bases unmatched: 25. CDR3 length equals 20 residues. The CDR3 sequence is CASSPQIGARGPSSKETQYF. The CDR3 region has the DNA TGTGCCAGCAGCCCTCAAATCGGCGCGAGGGGGCCCAGCTCGAAAGAGACCCAGTACTTC.

The chain joins TRBV11-2 to TRBJ2-5; 10 nucleotides agree with TRBD2. From germline, CDR1 is SGHAT and CDR2 FQNNGV. There are 15 residues in the CDR3. V was clipped by 5 bases and J by 5 bases; unmatched bases: 8. In DNA, the CDR3 is TGTGCCAGCAGCGCTCGGACTAGCGGAAGGGAGACCCAGTACTTC. As protein: CASSARTSGRETQYF. Using reference TRBV11-2 and TRBJ2-5 for the parts outside the CDR3, the full variable domain is EAGVAQSPRYKIIEKRQSVAFWCNPISGHATLYWYQQILGQGPKLLIQFQNNGVVDDSQLPKDRFSAERLKGVDSTLKIQPAKLEDSAVYLCASSARTSGRETQYFGPGTRLLVL.

The rearrangement links TRBV4-1 to TRBJ1-2; 8 nucleotides match TRBD1. The germline V gene has CDR1 MGHRA and CDR2 YSYEKL. V shed 0 bases, J shed 0 bases, and the junction held 3 bases outside the gene matches. The CDR3 extends over 16 amino acids. This chain's CDR3 is CASSQEGTGANYGYTF. As DNA, the CDR3 is TGCGCCAGCAGCCAAGAAGGGACAGGAGCTAACTATGGCTACACCTTC.

This clone has a handful of counts. At the DNA level, this CDR3 is encoded by other sequences in the same sample as well. The chain has TRBV5-4 and TRBJ2-1; D is unresolved. The CDR3 covers 15 residues. Trimming shortened V by 0 bases and J by 0 bases, and 7 bases separated the two germline ends. Germline V lookup: CDR1 SGHNT, CDR2 YYREEE (reference sequence). This CDR3 is CASSLDLSSYNEQFF. The CDR3 DNA is TGTGCCAGCAGCTTGGATCTGAGCTCCTACAATGAGCAGTTCTTC. Drawing the rest from reference TRBV5-4 and TRBJ2-1, the complete variable domain is ETGVTQSPTHLIKTRGQQVTLRCSSQSGHNTVSWYQQALGQGPQFIFQYYREEENGRGNFPPRFSGLQFPNYSSELNVNALELDDSALYLCASSLDLSSYNEQFFGPGTRLTVL.

The chain employs TRBV7-9 and TRBJ2-5; 10 bases fit TRBD2. This CDR3 is built from 13 residues. V trimming: 8 bases; J trimming: 4 bases; junction bases outside the gene matches: 4. Germline CDR1 reads SEHNR; CDR2 reads FQNEAQ (reference sequence). The DNA of the CDR3 is TGTGCCAGCCATAGCGGGGGGCCAGAGACCCAGTACTTC. It is translated as CASHSGGPETQYF. The full variable domain, rest sourced from reference TRBV7-9 and TRBJ2-5, is DTGVSQNPRHKITKRGQNVTFRCDPISEHNRLYWYRQTLGQGPEFLTYFQNEAQLEKSRLLSDRFSAERPKGSFSTLEIQRTEQGDSAMYLCASHSGGPETQYFGPGTRLLVL.

CDR3 loop: CASSLIPGIRETQYF. The CDR3 DNA reads TGCGCCAGCAGCTTGATCCCGGGGATCCGAGAGACCCAGTACTTC. The chain recombines TRBV5-1 with TRBJ2-5; D is possibly TRBD2 (5 bases). Trimming shortened V by 1 base and J by 4 bases, and 14 bases separated the two germline ends. CDR1 and CDR2 from the germline V gene are SGHRS and YFSETQ. This CDR3 has 15 amino acids.

For this clone: This sample includes further DNA sequences coding for the same CDR3. The rearrangement links TRBV7-9 to TRBJ2-7; 8 bases align to TRBD2. From germline, CDR1 is SEHNR and CDR2 FQNEAQ (reference sequence). This CDR3 contains 14 residues. Trimming took 4 bases from V and 2 from J; bases not matched to a gene: 4. The CDR3: CASSSRGGPYEQYF. The CDR3 region has the DNA TGTGCCAGCAGCTCCCGCGGGGGGCCCTACGAGCAGTACTTC.

This clone was counted a few times. This chain connects TRBV7-9 to TRBJ2-7, with D perhaps TRBD2 (5 bases). V was trimmed by 4 bases and J by 3 bases, leaving 16 bases between them. This CDR3 comprises 15 residues. Germline loops: CDR1 SEHNR, CDR2 FQNEAQ (reference sequence). The CDR3 nucleotides are TGTGCCAGCAGCTCCCCTAGCCGACTCTACTACGAGCAGTACTTC. Protein: CASSSPSRLYYEQYF.

This clone was observed a handful of times. The chain couples TRBV7-2 to TRBJ2-7; 9 positions match TRBD1. The V gene's germline CDR1 is SGHTA and CDR2 FQGNSA. The V and J ends lost 3 bases and 2 bases, in that order; junction bases with no gene match: 2. There are 14 residues in the CDR3. The CDR3 region is CASSLTGGAYEQYF. The CDR3 DNA follows: TGTGCCAGCAGCTTGACAGGGGGGGCCTACGAGCAGTACTTC.

This clone was detected a few times. The J gene is TRBJ2-3, the V gene TRBV2, with no clear D. The CDR3 is 13 amino acids. Germline assignment: CDR1 SNHLY and CDR2 FYNNEI. The ends were cut back, 0 bases at V and 9 bases at J, with 10 bases in the middle. DNA for the CDR3: TGTGCCAGCAGTGAAGCTTGGGTAGCAACGCAGTATTTT. This codes for CASSEAWVATQYF.

This clone has a single count. The chain couples TRBV27 to TRBJ2-7; 15 bases agree with TRBD2. This CDR3 comprises 16 residues. Germline V gene sequence: CDR1 MNHEY, CDR2 SMNVEV (reference sequence). With 6 bases clipped from V and 3 bases from J, the junction kept 6 bases outside the gene matches. CDR3 region: CASRSGTSGGRYEQYF. CDR3 nucleotides: TGTGCCAGCAGATCCGGGACTAGCGGGGGGCGCTACGAGCAGTACTTC.

The chain joins TRBV20-1 to TRBJ2-1, with 10 bases fitting TRBD1. The V segment lost 6 bases and the J segment 16 bases; nucleotides outside the gene matches: 6. Germline CDR1 is DFQATT and CDR2 is SNEGSKA (reference sequence). The CDR3 is 10 residues long. The CDR3, as DNA: TGCAGTGCGAGGGGGACAGGGGAATTCTTC. Translated: CSARGTGEFF.

There are a few counts of this clone. The rearrangement uses TRBV9 and TRBJ1-6; D unclear. Germline loops: CDR1 SGDLS, CDR2 YYNGEE. The CDR3 is 14 residues long. V was trimmed by 3 bases and J by 9 bases, leaving 13 bases between them. CDR3 in DNA: TGTGCCAGCAGCGCTCTAGGCGGCCGTTCACCCCTCCACTTT. Residues: CASSALGGRSPLHF.

This clone was observed a handful of times. J is TRBJ1-5 and V is TRBV7-2; D gene ambiguous. The germline gives CDR1 SGHTA, CDR2 FQGNSA. V lost 0 bases and J lost 10, with 7 bases in between. CDR3 length: 12 residues. The CDR3 sequence is CASSLAAGPQHF. CDR3 coding DNA: TGTGCCAGCAGCTTAGCGGCAGGTCCCCAGCATTTT.

In the case of this clone: The same CDR3 arises from other DNA sequences in this sample as well. This chain uses TRBV5-1 with TRBJ2-3; D is uncertain. The CDR3 covers 11 residues. V was trimmed by 2 bases and J by 5 bases, leaving 3 bases between them. CDR1 is SGHRS and CDR2 is YFSETQ in the germline V gene. CDR3: CASSFQDTQYF. CDR3 sequence (DNA): TGCGCCAGCAGCTTTCAAGATACGCAGTATTTT.

This clone has a handful of counts. J is TRBJ1-6 and V is TRBV7-9, with D possibly being TRBD1 (5 bases). V was pared by 4 bases and J by 7 bases, with 14 bases between. Looked up from germline, CDR1 is SEHNR and CDR2 is FQNEAQ (reference sequence). This CDR3 has 15 amino acids. CDR3: CASSSSTSGNSPLHF. The DNA for the CDR3 is TGTGCCAGCAGCTCGTCAACCTCAGGGAATTCACCCCTCCACTTT.

This clone was found a few times. V is TRBV15 and J is TRBJ2-7; 7 bases map to TRBD2. This CDR3 comprises 15 residues. With V trimmed by 1 base and J by 7 bases, 10 bases remained unmatched. Germline-derived CDR1 and CDR2 are LNHNV and YYDKDF (reference sequence). CDR3 protein: CATSRAFGTTREQYF. CDR3 DNA sequence: TGTGCCACCAGCAGAGCCTTCGGGACTACGAGGGAGCAGTACTTC.

The sample holds a few counts of this clone. This chain connects TRBV5-4 to TRBJ2-7; 8 nucleotides agree with TRBD1. Germline V lookup: CDR1 SGHNT, CDR2 YYREEE (reference sequence). Losses at the gene ends were 4 bases for V and 5 bases for J; bases not matched to a gene: 11. This CDR3 has 15 residues. CDR3 sequence: CASSKPGTGVHEQYF. CDR3 nucleotides: TGTGCCAGCAGCAAACCCGGGACAGGCGTCCACGAGCAGTACTTC.

The chain carries TRBV4-1 and TRBJ2-2; the D is unclear. The ends were cut back, 0 bases at V and 5 bases at J, with 13 bases in the middle. This CDR3 has 16 residues. The germline gives CDR1 MGHRA, CDR2 YSYEKL. Written as DNA, the CDR3 is TGCGCCAGCAGCCAAGATCGAGGTAGTCTGACCGGGGAGCTGTTTTTT. Translation gives CASSQDRGSLTGELFF.

The CDR3 spells CASSLQLSSYEQYF. The CDR3 nucleotides are TGTGCCAGCAGCCTACAGCTGAGCTCCTACGAGCAGTACTTC. V and J are TRBV2 and TRBJ2-7; the D is unclear. The CDR3 covers 14 residues. Germline CDR1 and CDR2: SNHLY and FYNNEI. Trimming took 6 bases from V and 0 from J, leaving 12 bases between them.

The chain carries TRBV4-1 and TRBJ1-5; D unresolved. The V end lost 0 bases, the J end lost 4 bases, and 4 bases lay between the germline ends. The CDR3 spans 13 residues. Per germline, CDR1 MGHRA and CDR2 YSYEKL. The CDR3 DNA is TGCGCCAGCAGCCAAGATCTAAATCAGCCCCAGCATTTT. The encoded protein is CASSQDLNQPQHF.